This T cell receptor beta chain was found in a study of PD-1 blockade in mismatch repair-deficient tumors. Study at large: Patients had approximately 12 mismatch repair-deficient cancer types, all previously treated and progressing. General study findings and limits: Rapid post-treatment expansion, then contraction, generally preceding radiologic response, marked tumor-resident clones.

TCRdb's table, derived via immunoSEQ multiplex PCR, lists solely in-frame clones and lacks some. The sample lists roughly 120,000 clones; 65% to 80% were seen once. CDR3 length: 11 amino acids. Trimming removed 2 bases from V and 5 bases from J, with 3 bases in between. Germline-derived CDR1 and CDR2 are LGHNT and FRNRAP. As regards this clone: Antigen unknown.

Sequenced material: peripheral blood, taken roughly 13 months after starting pembrolizumab. The TCR comes from an adult with mismatch repair-deficient cancer. The gene calls are TRBV12-5 and TRBJ1-1, with D uncertain. CDR3 protein: CASGLPTEAFF. The CDR3, as DNA: TGTGCTAGTGGTTTGCCTACTGAAGCTTTCTTT.